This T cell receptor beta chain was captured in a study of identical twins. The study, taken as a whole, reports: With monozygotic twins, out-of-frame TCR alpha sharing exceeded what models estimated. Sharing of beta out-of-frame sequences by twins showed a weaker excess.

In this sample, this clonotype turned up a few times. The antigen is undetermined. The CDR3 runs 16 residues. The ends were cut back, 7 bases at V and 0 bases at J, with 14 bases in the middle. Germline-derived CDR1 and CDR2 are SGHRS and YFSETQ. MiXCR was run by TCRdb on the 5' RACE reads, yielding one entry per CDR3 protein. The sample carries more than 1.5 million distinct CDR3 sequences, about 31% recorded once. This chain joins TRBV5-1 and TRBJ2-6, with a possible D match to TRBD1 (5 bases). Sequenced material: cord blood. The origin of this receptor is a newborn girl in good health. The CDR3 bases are TGCGCCAGCGGGGCGAGGCCGAGCTCTGGGGCCAACGTCCTGACTTTC. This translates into CASGARPSSGANVLTF.